This section outlines one T cell receptor beta chain sequence together with its context. These data are taken from a study of human T cells and chemical hapten exposure. Per the original data handling: TCR counts had a median of approximately 87,000 per sample and spanned about 23,224 to 750,000. From the RACE reads, TCRdb called clonotypes with MiXCR, one entry per CDR3 protein. The V and J calls reflect TCRdb's pipeline rather than the authors' work. The table lists about 250,000 distinct CDR3 sequences, around 7.3% of them singletons. Specified time point: pre-sensitization, week 0. Specified treatment: therapeutic diphenylcyclopropenone sensitization with weekly scalp DPC. Blood was collected ahead of every patch test applied. The V end lost 3 bases, the J end lost 2 bases, and 17 bases lay between the germline ends. Looked up from germline, CDR1 is DFQATT and CDR2 is SNEGSKA (reference sequence). The CDR3 extends over 15 amino acids.

The receptor comes from a man aged 18 to 29 with alopecia areata. Some clones in this sample may be carry-over from other donors' samples. The sample in question was whole blood, obtained in connection with sensitization to the hapten diphenylcyclopropenone (DPC). V usage is TRBV20-1 and J usage is TRBJ2-7; no clear D. The CDR3 region is CSASDATDVTYEQYF. The CDR3 nucleotides are TGCAGTGCTAGCGACGCGACGGATGTTACCTACGAGCAGTACTTC.